Below are 24 T cell receptor beta chains sequenced from a single sample in a study of blood T cell repertoires in COVID-19 (dated by TCRdb to about 2020). Library preparation employed the immunoSEQ multiplex PCR assay. The immuneACCESS repertoire file appears here via TCRdb, limited to in-frame rearrangements. These files lack a portion of the clones; in checked studies, under half of the deficit traces to unresolved V genes, and the cause of the others is not known. The sample data list under 250,000 clones, and around 80% of these were observed just once. The ten largest clones capture 4.5% to 7% of the sample. The sample consisted of peripheral blood. These receptors came from a woman in her 70s with acute or convalescent COVID-19.

This rearrangement joins TRBV29-1 to TRBJ2-5, with 9 bases matching TRBD1. This CDR3 region has 15 residues. The V gene's germline CDR1 is SQVTM and CDR2 ANQGSEA. V lost 0 bases and J lost 4; bases outside the gene matches: 6. CDR3 nucleotide sequence: TGCAGCGTTGAAGACAAAGGACAGGGGACAGAGACCCAGTACTTC. Amino acids: CSVEDKGQGTETQYF. The complete variable domain, with remaining parts taken from reference TRBV29-1 and TRBJ2-5, reads SAVISQKPSRDICQRGTSLTIQCQVDSQVTMMFWYRQQPGQSLTLIATANQGSEATYESGFVIDKFPISRPNLTFSTLTVSNMSPEDSSIYLCSVEDKGQGTETQYFGPGTRLLVL.

The rearrangement uses TRBV6-2 or TRBV6-3 and TRBJ2-3, with D maybe TRBD2 (6 bases). V was cut by 1 base and J by 3 bases, with 11 bases left in between. CDR1 is MNHEY, CDR2 SVGEGT, per germline. The CDR3 loop spans 15 amino acids. CDR3 region: CASSYWDSLTDTQYF. The CDR3 coding sequence is TGTGCCAGCAGTTACTGGGACTCCCTTACAGATACGCAGTATTTT.

The chain employs TRBV5-1 and TRBJ2-7; the D is unclear. Germline assignment: CDR1 SGHRS and CDR2 YFSETQ. This CDR3 is built from 13 residues. Trimming removed 2 bases from V and 0 bases from J, with 6 bases in between. The CDR3 reads CASSFADSYEQYF. Here the CDR3 DNA reads TGCGCCAGCAGCTTTGCGGACTCCTACGAGCAGTACTTC.

The V call is TRBV27, the J call TRBJ2-5; D is uncertain. Germline V CDR1 and CDR2: MNHEY, SMNVEV (reference sequence). The length of the CDR3 is 12 residues. V lost 5 bases and J lost 5, with 9 bases in between. The CDR3 region is CASSTAGETQYF. The CDR3 nucleotides read TGTGCCAGCAGTACGGCCGGGGAGACCCAGTACTTC.

The chain couples TRBV19 to TRBJ2-1, with 8 positions matching TRBD1. The V segment lost 7 bases and the J segment 0 bases; nucleotides outside the gene matches: 5. Germline V lookup: CDR1 LNHDA, CDR2 SQIVND (reference sequence). The CDR3 is 15 amino acids. The CDR3 spells CASNAGTGSYNEQFF. In DNA, the CDR3 is TGTGCCAGTAACGCCGGGACAGGCTCCTACAATGAGCAGTTCTTC.

The chain employs TRBV5-1 and TRBJ2-6, with 8 nucleotides matching TRBD2. Trimming cost V 4 bases and J 2 bases; bases outside gene matches: 5. Germline lookup yields CDR1 SGHRS and CDR2 YFSETQ. There are 16 residues in the CDR3. CDR3 sequence: CASSTGTSTGANVLTF. Written as DNA, the CDR3 is TGCGCCAGCAGCACCGGGACTAGTACTGGGGCCAACGTCCTGACTTTC.

This clone was observed a handful of times. The V gene is TRBV5-1, the J gene TRBJ1-1; 8 positions agree with TRBD1. The CDR3 is 13 residues long. With 2 bases clipped from V and 7 bases from J, the junction kept 4 bases outside the gene matches. The germline gives CDR1 SGHRS, CDR2 YFSETQ. The CDR3 sequence: CASSFQGADEAFF. The DNA for the CDR3 is TGCGCCAGCAGCTTTCAGGGGGCTGATGAAGCTTTCTTT. Supplemented by reference TRBV5-1 and TRBJ1-1, the full variable domain reads KAGVTQTPRYLIKTRGQQVTLSCSPISGHRSVSWYQQTPGQGLQFLFEYFSETQRNKGNFPGRFSGRQFSNSRSEMNVSTLELGDSALYLCASSFQGADEAFFGQGTRLTVV.

This chain links TRBV7-3 with TRBJ2-1; D may be TRBD1 (6 bases). Looked up from germline, CDR1 is SGHTA and CDR2 is FQGTGA. The germline V and J ends were trimmed by 4 bases and 7 bases, with 8 bases remaining between them. The CDR3 runs to 12 residues. This CDR3 is CASSSQGNEQFF. The CDR3 DNA is TGTGCCAGCAGCTCCCAGGGGAATGAGCAGTTCTTC. Supplemented by reference TRBV7-3 and TRBJ2-1, the full variable domain reads GAGVSQTPSNKVTEKGKYVELRCDPISGHTALYWYRQSLGQGPEFLIYFQGTGAADDSGLPNDRFFAVRPEGSVSTLKIQRTERGDSAVYLCASSSQGNEQFFGPGTRLTVL.

This clone showed up many times. The gene calls are TRBV5-1 and TRBJ2-1; D perhaps matches TRBD2 (6 bases). This CDR3 is built from 15 residues. The ends were cut back, 4 bases at V and 4 bases at J, with 15 bases in the middle. Germline V gives CDR1 SGHRS, CDR2 YFSETQ. CDR3 in amino acids: CASSLGSSAYNEQFF. The CDR3 coding sequence is TGCGCCAGCAGCCTGGGGTCTAGCGCTTACAATGAGCAGTTCTTC.

To note about this clone: The sample contains more than one DNA sequence encoding this CDR3. CDR3 DNA: TGTGCCAGCAGTTACTTTGGACAGGGGGGTCAGCCCCAGCATTTT. Its translation: CASSYFGQGGQPQHF. V and J are TRBV6-6 and TRBJ1-5; 10 bases line up with TRBD1. The V segment lost 1 base and the J segment 6 bases; nucleotides outside the gene matches: 3. Germline-derived CDR1 and CDR2 are MNHNY and SVGAGI (reference sequence). The CDR3 loop spans 15 amino acids.

This clone was found once. At one boundary the junction diverges from the germline segment, which might be a read error. V is TRBV6-4 and J is TRBJ2-3, with D perhaps TRBD2 (5 bases). CDR3 length equals 16 residues. Looked up from germline, CDR1 is MRHNA and CDR2 is SNTAGT. CDR3 residues: CASSDFGESGTDTQYF. The CDR3 bases are TGTGCAAGCAGTGACTTCGGGGAGTCTGGGACAGATACGCAGTATTTT.

The rearrangement links TRBV5-6 to TRBJ2-7; 8 bases are shared with TRBD1. CDR3 length equals 16 residues. V lost 2 bases, J lost 0 bases, and 7 bases stayed unmatched. CDR1 is SGHDT, CDR2 YYEEEE, per germline. In DNA form, the CDR3 reads TGTGCCAGCAGCTTTGGGACAGGACTTAGCTCCTACGAGCAGTACTTC. Encoded protein: CASSFGTGLSSYEQYF.

CDR3 sequence: CRRLGTEAFF. CDR3 DNA sequence: TGCAGACGACTAGGTACTGAAGCTTTCTTT. V and J are TRBV20-1 and TRBJ1-1; D remains unclear. This CDR3 has 10 residues. The germline gives CDR1 DFQATT, CDR2 SNEGSKA (reference sequence).

The chain is built from TRBV7-3 and TRBJ2-7; D is possibly TRBD2 (6 bases). The germline V gene encodes CDR1 SGHTA and CDR2 FQGTGA. Trimming stripped 0 bases from V and 6 bases from J, with 6 bases between. The CDR3 is 12 amino acids. The CDR3: CASSLTSGEQYF. The CDR3 DNA is TGTGCCAGCAGCTTAACTAGCGGCGAGCAGTACTTC.

This clone was counted only a few times. The V call is TRBV5-1, the J call TRBJ2-7; 7 positions agree with TRBD2. The V gene end was trimmed by 3 bases and the J gene end by 0 bases; junction bases not matched to a gene: 9. Germline V CDR1 and CDR2: SGHRS, YFSETQ. This CDR3 has 16 residues. The chain's CDR3 is CASSYSAGGSSYEQYF. CDR3 in DNA: TGCGCCAGCAGCTACTCAGCCGGCGGGAGCTCCTACGAGCAGTACTTC. Looking up the rest from reference TRBV5-1 and TRBJ2-7 gives the full variable domain: KAGVTQTPRYLIKTRGQQVTLSCSPISGHRSVSWYQQTPGQGLQFLFEYFSETQRNKGNFPGRFSGRQFSNSRSEMNVSTLELGDSALYLCASSYSAGGSSYEQYFGPGTRLTVT.

In its sample, this clone was seen many times. This chain connects TRBV6-5 to TRBJ1-1; no clear D gene. Germline-derived CDR1 and CDR2 are MNHEY and SVGAGI. Trimming pared 7 bases from V and 6 bases from J, leaving 18 bases between. This CDR3 contains 14 residues. CDR3 sequence: CASTLSTARAEAFF. The CDR3 nucleotides are TGTGCCAGCACTCTGTCCACTGCGAGAGCTGAAGCTTTCTTT.

The rearrangement joins TRBV20-1 to TRBJ1-1; 8 bases are a match to TRBD1. V was pared by 3 bases and J by 1 base, with 4 bases of the junction left unmatched. CDR1 DFQATT and CDR2 SNEGSKA come from the germline V gene (reference sequence). CDR3 length: 14 residues. The CDR3 loop is CSASRGTGNTEAFF. CDR3 in DNA: TGCAGTGCTAGTAGGGGGACAGGGAACACTGAAGCTTTCTTT.

The rearrangement joins TRBV27 to TRBJ1-6, with 8 nucleotides matching TRBD1. The CDR3 has 14 residues. J gave up 9 bases and V 7 bases, and 8 bases lay outside the gene matches. Germline V CDR1 and CDR2: MNHEY, SMNVEV (reference sequence). CDR3 nucleotides: TGTGCCAGCACCTTCACAGGGGGGAGTTCACCCCTCCACTTT. This codes for CASTFTGGSSPLHF.

This clone was detected only a few times. The J gene is TRBJ2-3, the V gene TRBV27; D perhaps matches TRBD1 (6 bases). Trimming took off 3 bases at V and 6 bases at J, with 13 bases between the two ends. CDR1 and CDR2 (germline): MNHEY, SMNVEV (reference sequence). The CDR3 loop spans 14 amino acids. For the CDR3, the DNA is TGTGCCAGCAGTTTCAGTGGGGGCGTCGATACGCAGTATTTT. It specifies CASSFSGGVDTQYF.

As to this clone: The same CDR3 is also encoded by other DNA sequences in this sample. V usage is TRBV19 and J usage is TRBJ1-2, with TRBD1 identical over 11 bases. The V gene end was trimmed by 9 bases and the J gene end by 5 bases; junction bases not matched to a gene: 2. Germline V gives CDR1 LNHDA, CDR2 SQIVND (reference sequence). The CDR3 loop spans 12 amino acids. The CDR3 DNA sequence: TGTGCCAGCCGGGACAGGGGGTATGGCTACACCTTC. Protein sequence: CASRDRGYGYTF. Combining the CDR3 with reference TRBV19 and TRBJ1-2 gives the whole variable domain DGGITQSPKYLFRKEGQNVTLSCEQNLNHDAMYWYRQDPGQGLRLIYYSQIVNDFQKGDIAEGYSVSREKKESFPLTVTSAQKNPTAFYLCASRDRGYGYTFGSGTRLTVV.

The chain couples TRBV9 to TRBJ2-1; 13 nucleotides match TRBD2. V dropped 2 bases and J dropped 6; count of bases not matched to a gene: 5. Germline V CDR1 and CDR2: SGDLS, YYNGEE. This CDR3 has 16 amino acids. CDR3 nucleotides: TGTGCCAGCAGCGTTCTCGGACTAGCGGGAGCCAATGAGCAGTTCTTC. Translating gives CASSVLGLAGANEQFF.

This clone was found once. The gene calls are TRBV9 and TRBJ2-3; no definite D call. The V gene lost 0 bases and the J gene lost 4 bases, with 6 bases spanning the gap. Per germline, CDR1 SGDLS and CDR2 YYNGEE. CDR3 length equals 13 residues. The CDR3 DNA reads TGTGCCAGCAGCGTAGAACCGGCAGATACGCAGTATTTT. This translates into CASSVEPADTQYF.

There are a few counts of this clone. This rearrangement joins TRBV3-1 (or the pseudogene TRBV3-2) to TRBJ2-3; maybe TRBD1 (6 bases). The V gene's germline CDR1 is LGHDT and CDR2 YNNKEL (reference sequence). This CDR3 comprises 14 residues. V lost 4 bases, J lost 1 base, and 9 bases lay in between. The CDR3 nucleotides are TGTGCCAGCAGCCCGGACAGCCGCACAGATACGCAGTATTTT. It codes for CASSPDSRTDTQYF.

This clone was recorded a few times. The chain employs TRBV24-1 and TRBJ2-2; no definite D call. V was trimmed by 4 bases and J by 7 bases, leaving 3 bases between them. This CDR3 spans 11 amino acids. The germline CDR1 and CDR2 sequences are KGHDR and SFDVKD. CDR3: CATSDVGELFF. The CDR3 DNA reads as TGTGCCACCAGTGACGTCGGGGAGCTGTTTTTT.